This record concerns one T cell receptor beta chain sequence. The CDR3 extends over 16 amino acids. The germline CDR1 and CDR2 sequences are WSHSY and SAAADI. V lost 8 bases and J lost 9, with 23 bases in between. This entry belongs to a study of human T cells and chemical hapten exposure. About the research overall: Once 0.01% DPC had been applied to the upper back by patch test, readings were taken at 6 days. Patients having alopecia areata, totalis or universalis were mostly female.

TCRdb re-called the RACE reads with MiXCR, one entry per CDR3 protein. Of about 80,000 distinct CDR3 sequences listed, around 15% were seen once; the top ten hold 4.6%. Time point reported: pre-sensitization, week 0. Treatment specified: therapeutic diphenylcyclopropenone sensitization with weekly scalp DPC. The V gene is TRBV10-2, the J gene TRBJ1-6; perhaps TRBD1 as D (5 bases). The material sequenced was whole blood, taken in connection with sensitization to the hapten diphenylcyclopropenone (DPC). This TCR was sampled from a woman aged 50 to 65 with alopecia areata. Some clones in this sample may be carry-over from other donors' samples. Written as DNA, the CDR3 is TGCGCCAGCTCTTTAGCCCAGGGTGCGGGGTTTTCACCCCTCCACTTT. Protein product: CASSLAQGAGFSPLHF.